This T cell receptor beta chain was retrieved from a study of technical replicates of blood from a few donors. The CDR3 runs 15 residues. Germline V gene sequence: CDR1 MNHEY, CDR2 SMNVEV (reference sequence). V gave up 4 bases and J gave up 2 bases; unmatched junction bases: 5. Here immunoSEQ multiplex PCR was the method, and the copy in TCRdb shows in-frame clones only, minus some. The repertoire has some 81,000 clones, more than 85% of them found once; the top ten carry 0.25%. This receptor was identified in a human donor in good health. Sequencing used T cells isolated from PBMCs. The chain is built from TRBV27 and TRBJ2-1; 7 nucleotides agree with TRBD1. This chain's CDR3 is CASSSGTAPYNEQFF. DNA for the CDR3: TGTGCCAGCAGTTCCGGGACAGCTCCCTACAATGAGCAGTTCTTC.